The 18 T cell receptor beta chains given below trace back to one sample, sequenced in a study of cytomegalovirus exposure and HLA in healthy donors. The PCR had 60 Vbeta and 13 Jbeta primers. Some clones are missing from TCRdb's copy, which holds only in-frame ones; the method was immunoSEQ multiplex PCR. The sample yields some 140,000 clones, approximately 75% seen once. Sequenced sample: PBMCs. The receptors were gathered from a man aged 18 to 30 in good health and CMV-seronegative.

The chain recombines TRBV6-5 with TRBJ1-5, with TRBD1 identical over 9 bases. The CDR3 loop spans 16 amino acids. V lost 4 bases and J lost 4; bases outside the gene matches: 8. Germline V gene sequence: CDR1 MNHEY, CDR2 SVGAGI. CDR3 nucleotides: TGTGCCAGCAGTTCCCACCCTGGACAGGGGAATCAGCCCCAGCATTTT. Translating gives CASSSHPGQGNQPQHF.

The chain couples TRBV18 to TRBJ1-6; 8 nucleotides align to TRBD1. The CDR3 is 14 amino acids. The germline V gene has CDR1 KGHSH and CDR2 LQKENI. V shed 2 bases and J 10 bases; nucleotides not matched to a gene: 4. Here the CDR3 reads CASSPDRGWSPLHF. Here the CDR3 DNA reads TGTGCCAGCTCACCAGACAGGGGATGGTCACCCCTCCACTTT.

The rearrangement links TRBV15 to TRBJ2-3, with TRBD2 identical over 7 bases. V shed 0 bases and J 2 bases; nucleotides not matched to a gene: 5. Germline values: CDR1 LNHNV, CDR2 YYDKDF (reference sequence). CDR3 length equals 16 residues. The CDR3 loop reads CATSRDGEGPTDTQYF. The CDR3 nucleotides read TGTGCCACCAGCAGAGATGGGGAGGGACCCACAGATACGCAGTATTTT.

V is TRBV15 and J is TRBJ1-1; TRBD1 might be the D (5 bases). V shed 6 bases and J shed 1 base, with 6 bases lying between them. The germline V gene encodes CDR1 LNHNV and CDR2 YYDKDF (reference sequence). CDR3 size: 12 residues. The CDR3 sequence: CATRDTNTEAFF. The CDR3 DNA reads TGTGCCACCAGGGACACGAACACTGAAGCTTTCTTT.

In its sample, this clone was seen once. This chain links TRBV5-1 with TRBJ1-1; 10 bases line up with TRBD1. Germline values: CDR1 SGHRS, CDR2 YFSETQ. Trimming took 3 bases from V and 0 from J; bases not matched to a gene: 5. The CDR3 is made up of 16 amino acids. The CDR3: CASSYGTGVMNTEAFF. Written as DNA, the CDR3 is TGCGCCAGCAGCTACGGGACAGGGGTCATGAACACTGAAGCTTTCTTT.

The chain joins TRBV7-8 to TRBJ2-2; D gene ambiguous. This CDR3 is built from 15 residues. The germline V gene encodes CDR1 SGHVS and CDR2 FQNEAQ. Trimming removed 7 bases at V and 1 base at J, with 13 bases between. CDR3 region: CASIQDIGNTGELFF. In DNA form, the CDR3 reads TGTGCCAGCATCCAAGACATAGGGAACACCGGGGAGCTGTTTTTT. Looking up the rest from reference TRBV7-8 and TRBJ2-2 gives the full variable domain: GAGVSQSPRYKVAKRGQDVALRCDPISGHVSLFWYQQALGQGPEFLTYFQNEAQLDKSGLPSDRFFAERPEGSVSTLKIQRTQQEDSAVYLCASIQDIGNTGELFFGEGSRLTVL.

This chain links TRBV6-5 with TRBJ1-3; 7 bases are a match to TRBD1. The CDR3 has 14 amino acids. Germline-derived CDR1 and CDR2 are MNHEY and SVGAGI. J gave up 4 bases and V 2 bases, and 2 bases lay outside the gene matches. The CDR3 region has the DNA TGTGCCAGCAGTTACAGGGGGCGCGGAAACACCATATATTTT. Amino acid sequence: CASSYRGRGNTIYF.

In this sample, this clone turned up once. This rearrangement joins TRBV18 to TRBJ2-3; D possibly corresponds to TRBD2 (6 bases). Trimming took off 3 bases at V and 8 bases at J, with 21 bases between the two ends. Looked up from germline, CDR1 is KGHSH and CDR2 is LQKENI. This CDR3 contains 16 residues. CDR3 sequence reads: CASSPDAEGQSGTQYF. The CDR3 DNA is TGTGCCAGCTCACCCGACGCGGAGGGCCAAAGTGGTACGCAGTATTTT.

This clone was counted between two and nine times. V gene TRBV2 combines with J gene TRBJ1-1; 7 bases are a match to TRBD1. From germline, CDR1 is SNHLY and CDR2 FYNNEI. V gave up 3 bases and J gave up 5 bases; unmatched junction bases: 3. This CDR3 is 13 amino acids long. CDR3: CASSDDRETEAFF. The CDR3 DNA is TGTGCCAGCAGTGACGACAGGGAAACTGAAGCTTTCTTT. The entire variable domain, with the rest obtained from reference TRBV2 and TRBJ1-1, is as follows: EPEVTQTPSHQVTQMGQEVILRCVPISNHLYFYWYRQILGQKVEFLVSFYNNEISEKSEIFDDQFSVERPDGSNFTLKIRSTKLEDSAMYFCASSDDRETEAFFGQGTRLTVV.

This rearrangement joins TRBV30 to TRBJ1-2; no clear D. With 0 bases removed from V and 2 bases from J, the gap between germline ends came to 7 bases. The CDR3 runs to 13 residues. Germline CDR1 reads GTSNPN; CDR2 reads SVGIG (reference sequence). CDR3 amino acids: CAWSVQTNYGYTF. The CDR3 DNA sequence: TGTGCCTGGAGTGTACAAACGAACTATGGCTACACCTTC.

The chain joins TRBV29-1 to TRBJ2-7, with TRBD1 matching over 7 bases. The CDR3 is 11 amino acids. Per germline, CDR1 SQVTM and CDR2 ANQGSEA. CDR3 DNA sequence: TGCAGGCATACAGGGGCTTACGAGCAGTACGTC. As protein: CRHTGAYEQYV.

The genes are TRBV2 and TRBJ2-7, with 7 bases aligning to TRBD1. CDR1 and CDR2 (germline): SNHLY, FYNNEI. V was pared by 4 bases and J by 6 bases, with 9 bases of the junction left unmatched. This CDR3 spans 14 amino acids. CDR3 amino acids: CASSGGEGAREQYV. DNA of the CDR3: TGTGCCAGCAGTGGAGGTGAGGGGGCTCGCGAGCAGTACGTC.

V gene TRBV28 combines with J gene TRBJ2-2, with D maybe TRBD1 (6 bases). This CDR3 contains 14 residues. Germline CDR1 and CDR2: MDHEN and SYDVKM. With 2 bases removed from V and 5 bases from J, the gap between germline ends came to 9 bases. Written as DNA, the CDR3 is TGTGCCAGCAGTTTACCACAGGGAACCGGGGAGCTGTTTTTT. It encodes CASSLPQGTGELFF. Based on the CDR3 plus reference TRBV28 and TRBJ2-2, the full variable domain is DVKVTQSSRYLVKRTGEKVFLECVQDMDHENMFWYRQDPGLGLRLIYFSYDVKMKEKGDIPEGYSVSREKKERFSLILESASTNQTSMYLCASSLPQGTGELFFGEGSRLTVL.

V gene TRBV27 combines with J gene TRBJ2-5, with TRBD1 matching 10 bases. Germline V CDR1 and CDR2: MNHEY, SMNVEV (reference sequence). With V trimmed by 5 bases and J by 5 bases, 8 bases remained unmatched. The CDR3 is made up of 15 amino acids. CDR3 DNA: TGTGCCAGCAGTCAGGGACAGGGGATGGGGGAGACCCAGTACTTC. Its protein is CASSQGQGMGETQYF.

V usage is TRBV11-2 and J usage is TRBJ1-1; D is possibly TRBD1 (6 bases). The V and J ends lost 4 bases and 0 bases respectively, with 12 bases between them. Germline V CDR1 and CDR2: SGHAT, FQNNGV. This CDR3 comprises 15 residues. The CDR3 spells CASSSNTGLNTEAFF. The CDR3 DNA is TGTGCCAGCAGCTCCAATACAGGGCTGAACACTGAAGCTTTCTTT. The full variable domain, with the rest looked up from reference TRBV11-2 and TRBJ1-1, is EAGVAQSPRYKIIEKRQSVAFWCNPISGHATLYWYQQILGQGPKLLIQFQNNGVVDDSQLPKDRFSAERLKGVDSTLKIQPAKLEDSAVYLCASSSNTGLNTEAFFGQGTRLTVV.

This chain connects TRBV7-9 to TRBJ2-2; TRBD1 agrees at 9 bases. Germline loops: CDR1 SEHNR, CDR2 FQNEAQ (reference sequence). The CDR3 runs 16 residues. V lost 4 bases, J lost 4 bases, and 7 bases stayed unmatched. In DNA form, the CDR3 reads TGTGCCAGCAGCTATTACAGGGGGCGTTTCACCGGGGAGCTGTTTTTT. Protein: CASSYYRGRFTGELFF.

The chain employs TRBV19 and TRBJ1-2; possible D gene TRBD1, 6 bases. CDR3 length: 15 amino acids. Germline CDR1 and CDR2: LNHDA and SQIVND (reference sequence). V lost 0 bases, J lost 4 bases, and 12 bases lay in between. CDR3 sequence: CASSIDPGAGYGYTF. Here the CDR3 DNA reads TGTGCCAGTAGTATAGATCCAGGGGCAGGCTATGGCTACACCTTC.

As DNA, the CDR3 is TGTGCCATTCGACAGGGGGGTTACGAGCAGTACTTC. Translating it yields CAIRQGGYEQYF. The V and J genes are TRBV10-3 and TRBJ2-7; the match to TRBD1 covers 9 bases. Trimming removed 9 bases from V and 4 bases from J; junction bases left unmatched: 4. Germline lookup yields CDR1 ENHRY and CDR2 SYGVKD. The CDR3 contains 12 residues.